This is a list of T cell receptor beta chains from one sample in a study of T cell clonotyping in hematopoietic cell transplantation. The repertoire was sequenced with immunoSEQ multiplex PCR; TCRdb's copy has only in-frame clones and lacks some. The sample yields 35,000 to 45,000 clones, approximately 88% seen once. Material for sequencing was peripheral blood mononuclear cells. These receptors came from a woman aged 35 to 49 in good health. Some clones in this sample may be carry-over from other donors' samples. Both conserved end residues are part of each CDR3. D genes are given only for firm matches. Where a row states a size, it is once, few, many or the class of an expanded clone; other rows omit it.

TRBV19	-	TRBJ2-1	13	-	CASSTRGLDEQFF	TGTGCCAGTAGCACCAGGGGTTTGGATGAGCAGTTCTTC
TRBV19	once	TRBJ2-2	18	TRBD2	CASSFRLAGGPDTGELFF	TGTGCCAGTAGTTTTCGACTAGCGGGAGGGCCCGACACCGGGGAGCTGTTTTTT
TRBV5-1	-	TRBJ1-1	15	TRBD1	CASSTETGFGTEAFF	TGCGCCAGCAGTACAGAGACAGGGTTTGGGACTGAAGCTTTCTTT
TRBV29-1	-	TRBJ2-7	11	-	CSVELAHEQYF	TGCAGCGTTGAGCTGGCTCACGAGCAGTACTTC
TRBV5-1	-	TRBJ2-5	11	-	CASSLSETQYF	TGCGCCAGCAGCTTATCAGAGACCCAGTACTTC
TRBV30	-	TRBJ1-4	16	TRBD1	CAWSGNRGTGGRGLFF	TGTGCCTGGAGTGGGAACAGGGGGACGGGAGGACGTGGACTGTTTTTT
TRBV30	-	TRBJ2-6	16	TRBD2	CAWRTTGGPGANVLTF	TGTGCCTGGAGGACGACGGGAGGGCCTGGGGCCAACGTCCTGACTTTC
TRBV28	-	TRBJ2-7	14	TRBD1	CASRWTGSFGEQYF	TGTGCCAGCAGGTGGACAGGGAGCTTTGGAGAGCAGTACTTC
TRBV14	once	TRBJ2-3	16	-	CASSLDLEASTDTQYF	TGTGCCAGCAGCCTGGACCTAGAGGCTAGCACAGATACGCAGTATTTT
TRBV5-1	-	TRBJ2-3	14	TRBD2	CASSNSGRGDTQYF	TGCGCCAGCAGCAACAGCGGGAGAGGGGATACGCAGTATTTT
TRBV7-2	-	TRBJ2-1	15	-	CASSLGTSRYNEQFF	TGTGCCAGCAGTTTAGGTACTAGCCGCTACAATGAGCAGTTCTTC
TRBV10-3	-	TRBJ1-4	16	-	CAISESNAGEGEKLFF	TGTGCCATCAGTGAGTCGAATGCCGGCGAGGGCGAAAAACTGTTTTTT
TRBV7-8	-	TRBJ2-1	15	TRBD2	CASSSLAGVYNEQFF	TGTGCCAGCAGCTCCCTAGCGGGAGTCTACAATGAGCAGTTCTTC
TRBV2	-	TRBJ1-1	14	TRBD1	CASRAGQINTEAFF	TGTGCCAGCAGAGCGGGACAGATTAACACTGAAGCTTTCTTT
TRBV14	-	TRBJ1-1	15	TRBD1	CASSRPAPGQGKAFF	TGTGCCAGCAGCAGGCCCGCCCCGGGACAGGGGAAAGCTTTCTTT
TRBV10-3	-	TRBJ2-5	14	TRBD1	CAIRKDRGGETQYF	TGTGCCATCAGAAAGGACAGGGGGGGAGAGACCCAGTACTTC
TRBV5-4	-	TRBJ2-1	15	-	CASSIAAGELDEQFF	TGTGCCAGCAGCATCGCCGCCGGGGAGCTGGATGAGCAGTTCTTC
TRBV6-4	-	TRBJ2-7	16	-	CASSSRDPGVAYEQYF	TGTGCCAGCAGTTCCCGGGACCCAGGAGTCGCTTACGAGCAGTACTTC
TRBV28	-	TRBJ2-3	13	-	CASSLVSTDTQYF	TGTGCCAGCAGTTTAGTGAGCACAGATACGCAGTATTTT
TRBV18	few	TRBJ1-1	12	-	CASSPRDSEAFF	TGTGCCAGCTCACCACGAGACAGTGAAGCTTTCTTT
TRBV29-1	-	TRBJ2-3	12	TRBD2	CSAGLARDTQYF	TGCAGCGCAGGACTAGCGAGAGATACGCAGTATTTT
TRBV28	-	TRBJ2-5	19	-	CASSWTYGVAAQPQETQYF	TGTGCCAGCAGTTGGACCTACGGCGTAGCCGCCCAGCCCCAAGAGACCCAGTACTTC
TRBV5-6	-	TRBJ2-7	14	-	CASSLARGAYEQYF	TGTGCCAGCAGCTTGGCCAGGGGAGCCTACGAGCAGTACTTC
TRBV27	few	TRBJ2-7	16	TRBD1	CASSELRDRGTYEQYF	TGTGCCAGCAGTGAACTCCGGGACAGGGGCACCTACGAGCAGTACTTC
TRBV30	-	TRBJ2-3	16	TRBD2	CAWSATSGGAGDTQYF	TGTGCCTGGAGTGCCACTAGCGGAGGCGCGGGGGATACGCAGTATTTT
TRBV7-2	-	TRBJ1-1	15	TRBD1	CASSLGDRRNTEAFF	TGTGCCAGCAGCTTAGGGGACAGACGGAACACTGAAGCTTTCTTT
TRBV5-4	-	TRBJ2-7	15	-	CASSLGQPSSYEQYF	TGTGCCAGCAGCTTGGGACAGCCGAGCTCCTACGAGCAGTACTTC
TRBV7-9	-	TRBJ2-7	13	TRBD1	CASSWTQGSEQYF	TGTGCCAGCAGCTGGACACAGGGGAGCGAGCAGTACTTC
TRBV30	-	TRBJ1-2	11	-	CAWTEGYGYTF	TGTGCCTGGACGGAGGGTTATGGCTACACCTTC
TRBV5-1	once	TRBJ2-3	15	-	CASSLGVPTTDTQYF	TGCGCCAGCAGCTTGGGGGTCCCTACCACAGATACGCAGTATTTT
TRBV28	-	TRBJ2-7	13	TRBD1	CASIARGTYEQYF	TGTGCCAGCATCGCCAGGGGGACCTACGAGCAGTACTTC
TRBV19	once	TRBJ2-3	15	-	CASSRGLSSTDTQYF	TGTGCCAGTAGTAGGGGACTTTCTAGCACAGATACGCAGTATTTT
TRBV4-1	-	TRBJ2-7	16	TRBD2	CASSQDRAGGLVEQYF	TGCGCCAGCAGCCAAGACCGGGCGGGAGGGTTGGTCGAGCAGTACTTC
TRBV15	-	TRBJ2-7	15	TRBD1	CATSREGTGGVEQYF	TGTGCCACCAGCAGAGAGGGGACAGGGGGCGTGGAGCAGTACTTC